This TCR beta chain originates from a study of shared clonotypes between healthy human individuals (dated by TCRdb to about 2020). As for the study more broadly: A couple of women and three men aged 18 to 49 years were included in the cohort. For each donor, CD4 naive and CD4 memory were each run on three plates, CD8 naive on two plates, and CD8 memory on one plate. To estimate repertoire size and how much clonotype sharing occurs between individuals, the study deeply sequenced the blood TCR repertoires of about 5 healthy adults. Different laboratories and diverse techniques were used to prepare libraries and sequence TCR repertoires, to increase sequencing depth and limit assay-specific biases. Per donor, leukapheresis produced somewhere between about 0.94 and 9 billion PBMCs. Points the paper makes about the study in general: Rarefaction of sorted-subset datasets indicated incomplete sequencing despite the large sequencing depth. Only blood was sampled, and tissue TCR repertoires likely differ from those in blood. Based on pairwise subsampling, the degree of clonotype sharing among donors was expected to be affected by sequencing depth. Naive subsets generally had larger estimated clonotype richness than memory subsets did. Because the study included a small number of donors, the genetic and exposure-history diversity represented was limited. Compared with non-shared clonotypes, clonotypes shared by all four sorted-subset donors had higher generation probabilities. Across four donors, roughly 5.1% of naive CD4, around 3.5% of naive CD8, around 2.1% of memory CD4, and under 0.45% of memory CD8 clonotypes were shared.

The count of this clone is one. Its specific antigen is unknown. No quality values exist for individual bases; no much larger clone is one base distant. For the CD8 naive samples, CD45RO-negative cells were positively selected for CCR7, yielding a CD45RA+CCR7+ population from which TemRA cells were excluded. Healthy HIV-negative adults with no recently reported acute infections or vaccinations were included as donors. Every donor was a Caucasian adult living in Nashville, Tennessee, USA. Blood was obtained by leukapheresis, after which PBMCs were separated by Ficoll-Histopaque density gradient centrifugation and cryopreserved in liquid nitrogen vapor phase. Analytical flow cytometry was used to check the purity and quantity of each magnetically sorted T cell population. Genomic DNA was isolated from each sorted fraction and quantified by UV absorbance on a Nanodrop 2000c. Based on the germline V gene (reference sequence), the CDR1 and CDR2 sequences are LNHDA and SQIVND. The germline V end is reduced by 4 bases and the J end by 5 bases; junction bases left unmatched: 5. From cysteine to phenylalanine, the CDR3 is 14 amino acids long. The kept DNA is CDR3 alone, 42 bases in frame from the first base.

TCR CDR3 regions were amplified from genomic DNA by multiplex PCR using the deep immunoSEQ assay. Genomic DNA extracted from each cell subset was distributed evenly over all wells of several immunoSEQ 96-well plates, and each plate served as one replicate. Each replicate PCR for sorted subsets received 150 to 250 ng genomic DNA, equal to some 32,000 T cell genomes. Purified libraries were quantified with a Qubit 3.0 fluorometer, sized on a Bioanalyzer 2100, and re-quantified with the KAPA Library Quantification kit. Each immunoSEQ 96-well plate was sequenced on its own single-read 150-cycle Illumina NextSeq 550 flow cell. On the authors' methods: Because the immunoSEQ output held only junctional sequences and lacked quality scores, the filtering could not match the filtering applied to full-length reads. Sequences were annotated with PyIR, a Python wrapper for IgBLAST v1.9, using IMGT germline references to assign V/J genes and CDR3. Any read was removed if the V/J assignment was weak (E-value above 1e-6), the CDR3 was missing, or the read contained stop codons, out-of-frame junctions, or ambiguous translated residues. A V3J clonotype was defined by an identical inferred V gene, J gene, and CDR3 amino acid sequence. Percentage overlap between repertoires was calculated by dividing the number of shared unique clonotypes by the size of the smaller repertoire. RTK rarefaction, the Chao1 estimator, and Recon v2.1 estimates of unobserved clonotypes were used to assess repertoire richness. Generation probabilities were computed with OLGA for all TCRbeta clonotypes obtained by the gDNA method from a few donors. Not all clones reach the TCRdb copy of this immuneACCESS table, which keeps in-frame sequences only. Checked studies attribute under half of the gap to unresolved V genes and leave the rest unexplained. V and J calls and clone size are given by that table; D and trimming were obtained from the DNA. Present in this sample are 700,000 to 950,000 clones, around 96% of which were seen just once. The ten biggest clones cover about 0.25% of the sample.

This sequence uses TRBV19 and TRBJ2-3, with 8 bases in between that match TRBD1. The sample consisted of naive CD8+ T cells sorted from blood. The cell subset or site label on this specimen signifies: CD45RA+CCR7+. The receptor was derived from a man aged 30-40 years in good health. Here is the DNA: TGTGCCAGTAGTAGACAGGGGTCAAGAGATACGCAGTATTTT. Its protein product is CASSRQGSRDTQYF.